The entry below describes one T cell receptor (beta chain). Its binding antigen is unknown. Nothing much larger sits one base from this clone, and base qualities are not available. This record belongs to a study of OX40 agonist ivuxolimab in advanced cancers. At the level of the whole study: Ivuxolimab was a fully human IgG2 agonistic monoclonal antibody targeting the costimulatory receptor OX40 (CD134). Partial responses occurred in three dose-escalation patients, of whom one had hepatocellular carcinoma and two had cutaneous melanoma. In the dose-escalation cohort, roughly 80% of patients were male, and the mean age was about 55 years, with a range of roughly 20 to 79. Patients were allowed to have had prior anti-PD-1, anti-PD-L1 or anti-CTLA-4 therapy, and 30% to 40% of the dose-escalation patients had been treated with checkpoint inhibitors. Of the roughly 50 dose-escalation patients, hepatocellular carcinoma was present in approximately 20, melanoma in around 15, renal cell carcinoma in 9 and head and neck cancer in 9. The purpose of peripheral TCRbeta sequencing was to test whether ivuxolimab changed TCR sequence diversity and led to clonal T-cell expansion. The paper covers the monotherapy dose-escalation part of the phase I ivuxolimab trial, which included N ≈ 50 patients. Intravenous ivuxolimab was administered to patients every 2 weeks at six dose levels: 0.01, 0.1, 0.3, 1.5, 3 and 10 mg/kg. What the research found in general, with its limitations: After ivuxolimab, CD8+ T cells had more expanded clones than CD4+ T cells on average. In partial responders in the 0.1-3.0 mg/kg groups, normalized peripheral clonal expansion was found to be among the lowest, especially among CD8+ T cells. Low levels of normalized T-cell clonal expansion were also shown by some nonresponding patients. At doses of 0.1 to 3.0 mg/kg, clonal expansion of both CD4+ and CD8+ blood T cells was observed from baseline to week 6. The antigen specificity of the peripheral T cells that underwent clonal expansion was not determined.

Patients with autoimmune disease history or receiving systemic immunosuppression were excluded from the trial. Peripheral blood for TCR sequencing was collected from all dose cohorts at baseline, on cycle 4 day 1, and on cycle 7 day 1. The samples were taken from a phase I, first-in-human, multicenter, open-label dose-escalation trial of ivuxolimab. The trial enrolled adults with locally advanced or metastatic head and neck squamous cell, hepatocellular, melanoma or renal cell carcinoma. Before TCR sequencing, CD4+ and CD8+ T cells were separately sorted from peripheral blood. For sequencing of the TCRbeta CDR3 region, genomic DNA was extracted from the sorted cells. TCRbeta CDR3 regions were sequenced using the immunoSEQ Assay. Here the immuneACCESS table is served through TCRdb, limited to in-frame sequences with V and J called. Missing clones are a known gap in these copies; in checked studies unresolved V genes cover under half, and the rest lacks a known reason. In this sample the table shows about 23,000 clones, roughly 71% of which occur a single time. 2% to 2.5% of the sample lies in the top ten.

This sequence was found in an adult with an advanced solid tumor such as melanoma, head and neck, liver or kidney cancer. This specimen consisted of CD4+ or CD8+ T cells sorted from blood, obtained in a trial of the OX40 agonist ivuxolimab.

The CDR3 region has the sequence CASSPGGTRSYEQYF. Here is the DNA: TGTGCCAGCAGCCCTGGCGGGACGCGGTCCTACGAGCAGTACTTC. The sequence is built from TRBV5-4 and TRBJ2-7, with a tentative D gene TRBD2 over 6 matching bases. The V and J ends are trimmed by 4 bases and 1 base, leaving 15 bases between them. From the germline V gene (reference sequence), CDR1 is SGHNT and CDR2 is YYREEE. The CDR3 numbers 15 residues from cysteine through phenylalanine. Only CDR3 DNA remains: 45 bases, in frame from the first base.